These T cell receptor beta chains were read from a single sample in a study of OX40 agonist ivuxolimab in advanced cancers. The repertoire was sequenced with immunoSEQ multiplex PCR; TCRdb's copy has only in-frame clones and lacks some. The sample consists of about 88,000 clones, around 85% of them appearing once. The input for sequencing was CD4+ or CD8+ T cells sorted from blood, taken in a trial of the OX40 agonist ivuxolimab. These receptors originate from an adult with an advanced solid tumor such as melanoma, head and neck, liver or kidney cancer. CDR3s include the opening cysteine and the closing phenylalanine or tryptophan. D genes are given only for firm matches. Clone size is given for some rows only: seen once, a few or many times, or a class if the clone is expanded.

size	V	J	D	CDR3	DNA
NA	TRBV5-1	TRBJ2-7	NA	CASSIDSYEQYF	TGCGCCAGCAGCATAGACAGCTACGAGCAGTACTTC
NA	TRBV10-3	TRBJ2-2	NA	CAIESTGELFF	TGTGCCATCGAGAGCACCGGGGAGCTGTTTTTT
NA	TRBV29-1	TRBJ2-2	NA	CSVVFGELFF	TGCAGCGTTGTTTTCGGGGAGCTGTTTTTT
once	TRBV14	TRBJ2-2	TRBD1	CASSPWTGTGNTGELFF	TGTGCCAGCAGCCCATGGACGGGGACAGGGAACACCGGGGAGCTGTTTTTT
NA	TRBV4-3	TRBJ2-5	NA	CASSQDLGDSGVGETQYF	TGCGCCAGCAGCCAAGATCTCGGCGACTCAGGGGTGGGAGAGACCCAGTACTTC
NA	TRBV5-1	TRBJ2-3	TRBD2	CASSFGLAGTSSTDTQYF	TGCGCCAGCAGCTTTGGACTAGCGGGGACCTCTAGCACAGATACGCAGTATTTT
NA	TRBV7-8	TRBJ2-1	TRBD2	CASSFSGSSYEQFF	TGTGCCAGCAGCTTTAGCGGGAGTAGTTATGAGCAGTTCTTC
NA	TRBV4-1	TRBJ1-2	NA	CASNQYRRESGYTF	TGCGCCAGCAATCAATACCGCAGGGAAAGCGGCTACACCTTC
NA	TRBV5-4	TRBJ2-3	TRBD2	CASTWSGASTDTQYF	TGTGCCAGCACCTGGAGCGGGGCTTCCACAGATACGCAGTATTTT
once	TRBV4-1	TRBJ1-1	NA	CASSGRIAGNTEAFF	TGCGCCAGCAGCGGACGAATAGCAGGGAACACTGAAGCTTTCTTT
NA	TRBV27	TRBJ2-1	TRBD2	CASSFGLAGGNEQFF	TGTGCCAGCAGTTTTGGGCTAGCGGGAGGCAATGAGCAGTTCTTC
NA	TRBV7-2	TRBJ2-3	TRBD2	CASSRRLVYGTTNTDTQYF	TGTGCCAGCAGCCGACGACTAGTTTACGGGACTACCAACACAGATACGCAGTATTTT
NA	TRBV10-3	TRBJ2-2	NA	CAISGGGSGELFF	TGTGCCATCAGTGGCGGAGGATCAGGGGAGCTGTTTTTT
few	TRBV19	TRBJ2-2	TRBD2	CASSYGGYYDGELFF	TGTGCCAGTAGCTACGGGGGGTACTACGACGGGGAGCTGTTTTTT